Below, 10 T cell receptor beta chains from the same sample are listed, as sequenced in a study of breast tumors, draining lymph nodes, adjacent tissues. MiXCR, run by TCRdb on the multiplex PCR reads, gives a single entry per CDR3 protein. In the table there are under 250,000 distinct CDR3 sequences, approximately 30% of which are singletons. The lymph nodes were axillary draining lymph nodes from breast cancer patients. Sequenced input: axillary lymph node tissue. These receptors all come from a female donor with breast cancer. Some clones in this sample may be carry-over from other donors' samples.

This clonotype was counted at least ten times. V usage is TRBV6-1 and J usage is TRBJ1-5; the D is unclear. The CDR3 runs 16 residues. Germline V lookup: CDR1 MNHNS, CDR2 SASEGT. V dropped 4 bases and J dropped 3 bases, with 16 bases sitting between them. CDR3: CASSAGHSSFNQPQHF. As DNA, the CDR3 is TGTGCCAGCAGTGCCGGCCACAGCTCCTTCAATCAGCCCCAGCATTTT.

This clonotype has at least ten counts. The chain combines TRBV20-1 with TRBJ1-5; TRBD1 aligns across 7 bases. Looked up from germline, CDR1 is DFQATT and CDR2 is SNEGSKA (reference sequence). CDR3 length: 12 residues. V was clipped by 5 bases and J by 7 bases; unmatched bases: 5. The CDR3 sequence: CSALTGMQPQHF. CDR3 sequence (DNA): TGCAGTGCTCTGACAGGGATGCAGCCCCAGCATTTT.

This clonotype was counted at least ten times. J is TRBJ2-7 and V is TRBV20-1; D assignment may be TRBD1 or TRBD2 (5 bases each). V was shortened by 2 bases and J by 7 bases, with 21 bases between the two germline ends. CDR1 DFQATT and CDR2 SNEGSKA come from the germline V gene (reference sequence). The CDR3 has 15 residues. CDR3 coding DNA: TGCAGTGCTAGACAGCCGGGGTCAAGGGGCTGGGAGCAGTACTTC. This codes for CSARQPGSRGWEQYF.

This clonotype was counted at least ten times. This rearrangement joins TRBV19 to TRBJ1-2; D is possibly TRBD1 (5 bases). Trimming pared 9 bases from V and 4 bases from J, leaving 21 bases between. CDR3 length equals 15 residues. Germline V CDR1 and CDR2: LNHDA, SQIVND (reference sequence). The CDR3, as DNA: TGTGCCAGCACTAATCCGGGGCAGGTCCCCTATGGCTACACCTTC. Its protein is CASTNPGQVPYGYTF. Combining the CDR3 with reference TRBV19 and TRBJ1-2 gives the whole variable domain DGGITQSPKYLFRKEGQNVTLSCEQNLNHDAMYWYRQDPGQGLRLIYYSQIVNDFQKGDIAEGYSVSREKKESFPLTVTSAQKNPTAFYLCASTNPGQVPYGYTFGSGTRLTVV.

This clonotype showed up many times. DNA for the CDR3: TGTGCCAGCAGCGTTTCAACCGGGTCAGGCAATGAGCAGTTCTTC. It yields the protein CASSVSTGSGNEQFF. The V gene is TRBV9, the J gene TRBJ2-1; D unresolved. V lost 2 bases to trimming and J lost 6 bases, with 15 bases between them. Germline CDR1 is SGDLS and CDR2 is YYNGEE. The CDR3 is made up of 15 amino acids.

This clonotype was recorded many times. The rearrangement uses TRBV11-3 and TRBJ2-3; 7 nucleotides match TRBD2. Germline lookup yields CDR1 SGHNT and CDR2 YENEEA. The CDR3 covers 15 residues. V was pared by 1 base and J by 2 bases, with 3 bases of the junction left unmatched. The CDR3 protein is CASSLGAGITDTQYF. CDR3 bases: TGTGCCAGCAGCTTAGGAGCGGGAATCACAGATACGCAGTATTTT.

This clonotype was found many times. The rearrangement uses TRBV7-2 and TRBJ2-1; 8 bases are shared with TRBD1. CDR3 length equals 15 residues. CDR1 and CDR2 (germline): SGHTA, FQGNSA. Trimming took 1 base from V and 7 from J; bases not matched to a gene: 6. The CDR3 region has the DNA TGTGCCAGCAGCTTAGATCTGGACAGGGTAAATGAGCAGTTCTTC. Its protein is CASSLDLDRVNEQFF. Full variable domain (remainder filled in from reference TRBV7-2 and TRBJ2-1): GAGVSQSPSNKVTEKGKDVELRCDPISGHTALYWYRQSLGQGLEFLIYFQGNSAPDKSGLPSDRFSAERTGGSVSTLTIQRTQQEDSAVYLCASSLDLDRVNEQFFGPGTRLTVL.

This clonotype appeared a single time. V usage is TRBV11-2 and J usage is TRBJ1-5; unclear D gene. Germline values: CDR1 SGHAT, CDR2 FQNNGV. The CDR3 totals 16 residues. V gave up 2 bases and J gave up 11 bases, with 22 bases separating them. CDR3 in DNA: TGTGCCAGCAGCTTAAACAGCGGGTTGGCCCAAGAGACCCAGCATTTT. Its protein is CASSLNSGLAQETQHF.

In this sample, this clonotype turned up many times. Its ends do not fully match the called genes, so a read error is possible. V is TRBV9 and J is TRBJ2-5; tentatively, D is TRBD1 (6 bases). CDR3 length: 14 amino acids. CDR1 and CDR2 from the germline V gene are SGDLS and YYNGEE. CDR3 amino acids: CASSPRGRGETQSF. The CDR3 DNA sequence: TGTGCCAGCAGCCCCCGGGGCAGGGGAGAGACCCAGTCCTTC.

This clonotype was detected many times. The chain carries TRBV9 and TRBJ2-5; D is unclear. The V gene lost 0 bases and the J gene lost 7 bases, with 7 bases spanning the gap. This CDR3 comprises 12 residues. Germline CDR1 and CDR2: SGDLS and YYNGEE. CDR3 DNA sequence: TGTGCCAGCAGCGTAGCTTTAGGGACCCAGTACTTC. This codes for CASSVALGTQYF. Full variable domain (rest looked up from reference TRBV9 and TRBJ2-5): DSGVTQTPKHLITATGQRVTLRCSPRSGDLSVYWYQQSLDQGLQFLIQYYNGEERAKGNILERFSAQQFPDLHSELNLSSLELGDSALYFCASSVALGTQYFGPGTRLLVL.